The 24 T cell receptor beta chains below come from one sample, sequenced in a study of shared clonotypes between healthy human individuals. Here immunoSEQ multiplex PCR was the method, and the copy in TCRdb shows in-frame clones only, minus some. Here the sample spans about 2.4 million clones, approximately 90% being singletons. Sequencing was performed on naive CD4+ T cells sorted from blood. Subset reported: CD45RA+ positively selected. These receptors were taken from a man between 18 and 35 years old in good health.

The chain links TRBV10-3 to TRBJ2-5; no reliable D call. Trimming stripped 0 bases from V and 3 bases from J, with 14 bases between. Germline V lookup: CDR1 ENHRY, CDR2 SYGVKD. This CDR3 has 16 residues. The CDR3 region has the DNA TGTGCCATCAGTGAGTCAGGAACAAACTACGAAGAGACCCAGTACTTC. Translation gives CAISESGTNYEETQYF.

The chain has TRBV10-3 and TRBJ2-1; 7 bases map to TRBD2. V dropped 0 bases and J dropped 8; count of bases not matched to a gene: 4. Germline V CDR1 and CDR2: ENHRY, SYGVKD. The CDR3 extends over 14 amino acids. The CDR3 DNA reads as TGTGCCATCAGTGAGTCACCGGGAGGCCATGAGCAGTTCTTC. This codes for CAISESPGGHEQFF.

This clone appeared a few times. The rearrangement uses TRBV2 and TRBJ1-1; unclear D gene. Trimming removed 4 bases from V and 0 bases from J, with 9 bases in between. The CDR3 is 14 amino acids. Germline V gene data show CDR1 as SNHLY and CDR2 as FYNNEI. DNA for the CDR3: TGTGCCAGCAGTGGGAAATCACTGAACACTGAAGCTTTCTTT. Amino acid sequence: CASSGKSLNTEAFF.

The chain uses TRBV4-1 and TRBJ1-1, with TRBD1 identical over 11 bases. Germline V gene sequence: CDR1 MGHRA, CDR2 YSYEKL. The length of the CDR3 is 13 residues. Unmatched junction bases numbered 3, after V lost 7 bases and J lost 5 bases. CDR3 coding DNA: TGCGCCAGCAAGGGACAGGGGGTTACTGAAGCTTTCTTT. Protein product: CASKGQGVTEAFF.

This clone was seen more than once but under ten times. CDR3 DNA sequence: TGTGCCAGTAACCCGACAAGGAGCTCCTATAATTCACCCCTCCACTTT. This encodes CASNPTRSSYNSPLHF. The V and J genes are TRBV19 and TRBJ1-6; D call uncertain. The CDR3 has 16 residues. Trimming removed 7 bases at V and 0 bases at J, with 13 bases between. CDR1 and CDR2 from the germline V gene are LNHDA and SQIVND (reference sequence).

The rearrangement links TRBV10-2 to TRBJ2-7; 7 bases fit TRBD2. V gave up 2 bases and J gave up 8 bases; unmatched junction bases: 6. The CDR3 consists of 13 residues. Germline CDR1 and CDR2: WSHSY and SAAADI. CDR3 nucleotides: TGCGCCAGCAGTGAGAAGAGCGGGGCCAAGCAGTACTTC. Its protein is CASSEKSGAKQYF.

This chain links TRBV11-2 with TRBJ2-7, with 7 bases lining up with TRBD2. Germline CDR1 reads SGHAT; CDR2 reads FQNNGV. The V and J ends lost 1 base and 3 bases, in that order; junction bases with no gene match: 6. CDR3 size: 15 residues. CDR3 DNA: TGTGCCAGCAGCTTAGCCCGGGAGGCTGTCTACGAGCAGTACTTC. Translation: CASSLAREAVYEQYF.

This clone was recorded once. The chain has TRBV18 and TRBJ1-2; 7 bases are a match to TRBD1. The ends lost 2 bases at V and 7 bases at J; junction bases unmatched: 4. This CDR3 comprises 13 residues. CDR1 is KGHSH, CDR2 LQKENI, per germline. The CDR3 region is CASSPEDRFGYTF. DNA for the CDR3: TGTGCCAGCTCACCAGAGGACAGGTTTGGCTACACCTTC.

To note about this clone: The sample has other DNA sequences that encode this CDR3 too. The chain joins TRBV11-3 to TRBJ2-2, with D hard to call. The CDR3 covers 13 residues. Germline CDR1 SGHNT, CDR2 YENEEA. Trimming took 0 bases from V and 5 from J, leaving 4 bases between them. The CDR3 loop reads CASSLEGTGELFF. The CDR3 coding sequence is TGTGCCAGCAGCTTAGAAGGAACCGGGGAGCTGTTTTTT.

The rearrangement uses TRBV6-5 and TRBJ2-7; TRBD2 matches 10 bases. Germline trimming cut 5 bases from V and 9 bases from J; bases unmatched to any gene: 13. Germline V gene lookup returns CDR1 MNHEY and CDR2 SVGAGI. This CDR3 region has 15 residues. The CDR3 sequence: CASSPPGLAGVVQYF. CDR3 nucleotides: TGTGCCAGCAGTCCCCCGGGGCTAGCGGGAGTGGTGCAGTACTTC.

This chain uses TRBV2 with TRBJ2-1; D is possibly TRBD1 (6 bases). From germline, CDR1 is SNHLY and CDR2 FYNNEI. The CDR3 consists of 14 residues. Trimming pared 2 bases from V and 5 bases from J, leaving 10 bases between. Written as DNA, the CDR3 is TGTGCCAGCAGTGAACAGGACAGCAACAATGAGCAGTTCTTC. It yields the protein CASSEQDSNNEQFF.

This clone was counted once. This chain links TRBV19 with TRBJ2-7; possible D gene TRBD2, 5 bases. Trimming stripped 4 bases from V and 0 bases from J, with 13 bases between. Germline lookup yields CDR1 LNHDA and CDR2 SQIVND (reference sequence). The CDR3 is 15 amino acids. The CDR3 here is CASSKAGPSSYEQYF. The CDR3, as DNA: TGTGCCAGTAGTAAGGCGGGCCCTAGCTCCTACGAGCAGTACTTC.

This clone has only a few counts. The chain recombines TRBV30 with TRBJ1-1; no firm D call. Per the germline V gene, CDR1 is GTSNPN and CDR2 is SVGIG (reference sequence). Deletions cut 0 bases from V and 5 bases from J, with 10 bases between. This CDR3 region has 13 residues. The CDR3 here is CAWSVMTRTEAFF. CDR3 sequence (DNA): TGTGCCTGGAGTGTAATGACGCGGACTGAAGCTTTCTTT.

The chain couples TRBV10-3 to TRBJ2-7; weak D call: TRBD1 (5 bases). Trimming removed 7 bases at V and 6 bases at J, with 13 bases between. Germline V gene lookup returns CDR1 ENHRY and CDR2 SYGVKD. This CDR3 contains 12 residues. CDR3 nucleotide sequence: TGTGCCATCACAGACAGTTTTGGCGAGCAGTACTTC. Translated, it gives CAITDSFGEQYF.

J is TRBJ1-2 and V is TRBV18; TRBD1 is a possible D gene (6 bases). CDR3 length: 15 residues. Deletions cut 2 bases from V and 6 bases from J, with 16 bases between. From germline, CDR1 is KGHSH and CDR2 LQKENI. CDR3: CASSPNGQGMDGYTF. CDR3 DNA: TGTGCCAGCTCACCAAACGGGCAGGGGATGGATGGCTACACCTTC.

The CDR3 sequence: CASSYRGLAKNIQYF. The DNA of the CDR3 is TGCGCCAGCAGCTACAGGGGCCTGGCCAAAAACATTCAGTACTTC. This rearrangement joins TRBV5-1 to TRBJ2-4; 7 bases are a match to TRBD1. CDR3 size: 15 residues. Germline loops: CDR1 SGHRS, CDR2 YFSETQ. V shed 3 bases and J 1 base; nucleotides not matched to a gene: 4.

V gene TRBV5-4 combines with J gene TRBJ2-3, with D unclear. This CDR3 comprises 16 residues. V dropped 0 bases and J dropped 5 bases, with 16 bases sitting between them. Germline CDR1 is SGHNT and CDR2 is YYREEE (reference sequence). The CDR3 region has the DNA TGTGCCAGCAGCTTGGCCGCCGCCCCGTGGGGAGATACGCAGTATTTT. Residues: CASSLAAAPWGDTQYF.

The chain couples TRBV25-1 to TRBJ2-6; D not certain. The germline CDR1 and CDR2 sequences are MGHDK and SYGVNS. The ends were cut back, 1 base at V and 2 bases at J, with 9 bases in the middle. This CDR3 spans 16 amino acids. In nucleotides, the CDR3 is TGTGCCAGCAGTGAATTTGCAGGAGCTGGGGCCAACGTCCTGACTTTC. This encodes CASSEFAGAGANVLTF. Full variable domain (remainder filled in from reference TRBV25-1 and TRBJ2-6): EADIYQTPRYLVIGTGKKITLECSQTMGHDKMYWYQQDPGMELHLIHYSYGVNSTEKGDLSSESTVSRIRTEHFPLTLESARPSHTSQYLCASSEFAGAGANVLTFGAGSRLTVL.

This chain uses TRBV10-3 with TRBJ2-4; unclear D gene. V gave up 2 bases and J gave up 0 bases, with 5 bases separating them. Per germline, CDR1 ENHRY and CDR2 SYGVKD. This CDR3 region has 14 residues. CDR3 nucleotide sequence: TGTGCCATCAGTGAGCCCCCAGCCAAAAACATTCAGTACTTC. Residues: CAISEPPAKNIQYF.

This clone appeared a single time. The CDR3 DNA reads TGCGCCAGCAGCCCGAGAGTCGGGGGTGAAAAACTGTTTTTT. Translation gives CASSPRVGGEKLFF. The rearrangement links TRBV4-1 to TRBJ1-4, with a possible D match to TRBD1 (5 bases). The CDR3 covers 14 residues. In germline, CDR1 is MGHRA, CDR2 YSYEKL. The V end was cut by 4 bases, the J end by 7 bases, with 13 bases between.

This clone has a single count. The chain has TRBV4-1 and TRBJ2-3, with TRBD2 matching 13 bases. The CDR3 sequence is 19 residues long. Unmatched junction bases numbered 10, after V lost 0 bases and J lost 4 bases. From germline, CDR1 is MGHRA and CDR2 YSYEKL. The CDR3 loop reads CASSQDVSGLAGAADTQYF. CDR3 sequence (DNA): TGCGCCAGCAGCCAAGATGTCTCCGGACTAGCGGGAGCCGCAGATACGCAGTATTTT.

The V gene is TRBV5-4, the J gene TRBJ2-2, with D maybe TRBD1 (5 bases). This CDR3 is 17 amino acids long. Per the germline V gene, CDR1 is SGHNT and CDR2 is YYREEE (reference sequence). V was clipped by 2 bases and J by 4 bases, with 18 bases between them. The CDR3 sequence: CASSLGRTGQFTGELFF. The CDR3 DNA is TGTGCCAGCAGCTTAGGTCGAACAGGTCAATTCACCGGGGAGCTGTTTTTT. Filled out from reference TRBV5-4 and TRBJ2-2, the complete variable domain reads ETGVTQSPTHLIKTRGQQVTLRCSSQSGHNTVSWYQQALGQGPQFIFQYYREEENGRGNFPPRFSGLQFPNYSSELNVNALELDDSALYLCASSLGRTGQFTGELFFGEGSRLTVL.

The chain is built from TRBV2 and TRBJ2-7; a possible D gene is TRBD2 (6 bases). Trimming removed 4 bases at V and 8 bases at J, with 9 bases between. This CDR3 has 11 residues. CDR1 is SNHLY, CDR2 FYNNEI, per germline. The CDR3 DNA sequence: TGTGCCAGCAGTGCCGGGGGTCAGCAGTACTTC. This translates into CASSAGGQQYF.

About this clone: Other DNA sequences in the same sample also yield this CDR3. The rearrangement links TRBV5-1 to TRBJ1-1; D ambiguous. Germline-derived CDR1 and CDR2 are SGHRS and YFSETQ. The CDR3 consists of 14 residues. The V and J ends lost 0 bases and 1 base respectively, with 7 bases between them. The CDR3 loop reads CASSLEATNTEAFF. For the CDR3, the DNA is TGCGCCAGCAGCTTGGAGGCAACGAACACTGAAGCTTTCTTT.